The source of this TCR beta chain is a study of CD8 T cells in ankylosing spondylitis (TCRdb year 2017). About the study as a whole: T cell receptor beta repertoires were profiled in healthy donors and ankylosing spondylitis patients so that disease-linked TCR variants could be found. The whole study cohort included about a hundred healthy donors and under 30 ankylosing spondylitis patients. Peripheral blood was sampled, and synovial fluid was additionally collected from ankylosing spondylitis patients.

Sequencing was carried out with an Illumina HiSeq 2500. Quantitative 5'-RACE with molecular barcodes was the method used to prepare the TCR beta libraries. Per the original workflow: A new computational method based on a probabilistic model of VDJ rearrangement was used to identify disease-linked TCR variants. The public reads were reanalyzed by TCRdb: fastp trimming at Q25, MiXCR alignment, in-frame beta chains only. For every CDR3 protein sequence, its rows merge into one entry that carries the most common genes and DNA. None of the V and J calls come from the authors' own analysis; TCRdb made them. This sample is represented by fewer than 400,000 distinct CDR3 sequences; approximately 8.2% of them were singletons. The top ten hold about 15% of the sample. The investigation overall reported the following: Some motif variants were previously reported in synovial fluid and blood of reactive arthritis patients, suggesting common disease-initiation mechanisms. Blood from ankylosing spondylitis patients appeared to be characterized by a TCR beta motif composed of 7 to 9 highly homologous amino acid variants. The disease-linked clones showed a CD8+ phenotype and occurred at relatively low frequencies in peripheral blood. According to the report, matched synovial fluid samples from ankylosing spondylitis patients were significantly enriched for the disease-linked clones.

The junction shows trimming of 4 bases on V and 5 bases on J, plus 18 bases between the germline ends. CDR1 and CDR2 are read off the germline V gene (reference sequence) as LGHDT and YNNKEL. The cysteine opens and the phenylalanine closes a CDR3 of 15 amino acids. Kept here is only the CDR3 DNA, which spans 45 bases and is read in frame from base 1. This clonotype was recorded at least ten times. What antigen it recognizes has not been identified. Base qualities were left out, and no much larger clone turns up one base away. The chain uses TRBV3-1 and TRBJ2-7, with a weak D call of TRBD2 (6 bases match). The sequence derives from a male donor with ankylosing spondylitis. The sequenced sample was blood, either unsorted or a sorted T cell fraction (not recorded which). The DNA is as follows: TGTGCCAGCAGCCCGGAGGTGGGAGGTCGGGACGAGCAGTACTTC. The resulting protein is CASSPEVGGRDEQYF.